The 22 T cell receptor beta chains below all came from one sample that was sequenced in a study of post-analysis software for immune sequencing data (dated by TCRdb to between 2014 and 2017). The full study reports these points: Patients showed significantly higher frequencies than controls for a handful of TRBV segments, among them TRBV5-6, TRBV5-1 and TRBV20-1.

No antigen has been identified for these receptors. Library preparation was by PCR. The listed sequencing device is Illumina HiSeq 2500. To reduce PCR and sequencing biases, unique molecular identifiers were incorporated into the TCR beta cDNA libraries. TCRdb handled the public reads itself, with Q25 trimming in fastp and clone calling in MiXCR, and kept productive beta chains. Every distinct CDR3 protein forms one entry, paired with its most common genes and DNA. This sample gives fewer than 700,000 distinct CDR3 sequences in total; around 44% of them show up just once. The ten largest clones add up to 1.5% to 2% of the sample. The sample taken for sequencing was blood. The source is a girl aged 10-17 years with multiple sclerosis.

The chain's CDR3 is CASSLDLPVQPSNYGYTF. DNA for the CDR3: TGTGCCAGCAGCTTGGATTTGCCTGTCCAACCATCTAACTATGGCTACACCTTC. The chain uses TRBV5-5 and TRBJ1-2, with D uncertain. Germline CDR1 is SGHKS and CDR2 is YYEKEE (reference sequence). The length of the CDR3 is 18 residues. Trimming removed 0 bases at V and 0 bases at J, with 18 bases between.

This chain links TRBV24-1 with TRBJ2-1; TRBD2 matches 10 bases. This CDR3 has 17 residues. Trimming removed 1 base from V and 3 bases from J; junction bases left unmatched: 5. From germline, CDR1 is KGHDR and CDR2 SFDVKD. The DNA of the CDR3 is TGTGCCACCAGTGATTTAGCGGGAGGGGTCTTCTACAATGAGCAGTTCTTC. This translates into CATSDLAGGVFYNEQFF.

This clonotype has only a few counts. This chain joins TRBV20-1 and TRBJ2-5; the match to TRBD2 covers 8 bases. Trimming took 3 bases from V and 4 from J; bases not matched to a gene: 13. CDR1 and CDR2 from the germline V gene are DFQATT and SNEGSKA (reference sequence). This CDR3 contains 16 residues. CDR3 sequence: CSASGLAGGDRETQYF. CDR3 DNA sequence: TGCAGTGCTAGCGGCCTAGCGGGTGGGGATCGAGAGACCCAGTACTTC.

The gene calls are TRBV11-1 and TRBJ1-1; D gene unclear. Germline CDR1 reads SGHAT; CDR2 reads FQDESV (reference sequence). V was trimmed by 1 base and J by 1 base, leaving 13 bases between them. CDR3 length: 16 amino acids. The CDR3 DNA follows: TGTGCCAGCAGCTTAGTTTTTGCCTCAGAGAACACTGAAGCTTTCTTT. Protein: CASSLVFASENTEAFF.

This clonotype has a handful of counts. The V gene is TRBV7-9, the J gene TRBJ2-3; D gene ambiguous. The V and J ends lost 7 bases and 2 bases respectively, with 13 bases between them. CDR3 size: 14 residues. Germline values: CDR1 SEHNR, CDR2 FQNEAQ (reference sequence). CDR3 residues: CASTSGLFTDTQYF. In nucleotides, the CDR3 is TGTGCCAGCACATCGGGCCTTTTCACAGATACGCAGTATTTT. Drawing the rest from reference TRBV7-9 and TRBJ2-3, the complete variable domain is DTGVSQNPRHKITKRGQNVTFRCDPISEHNRLYWYRQTLGQGPEFLTYFQNEAQLEKSRLLSDRFSAERPKGSFSTLEIQRTEQGDSAMYLCASTSGLFTDTQYFGPGTRLTVL.

The chain is built from TRBV10-3 and TRBJ2-2; D is undetermined. The germline V gene encodes CDR1 ENHRY and CDR2 SYGVKD. This CDR3 is built from 14 residues. Deletions cut 2 bases from V and 4 bases from J, with 8 bases between. The DNA for the CDR3 is TGTGCCATCAGTGAGGCGTCGAGCACCGGGGAGCTGTTTTTT. Its protein is CAISEASSTGELFF.

The J gene is TRBJ2-3, the V gene TRBV5-1; 9 bases are a match to TRBD2. In germline, CDR1 is SGHRS, CDR2 YFSETQ. CDR3 length: 18 amino acids. Losses at the gene ends were 1 base for V and 6 bases for J; bases not matched to a gene: 15. In nucleotides, the CDR3 is TGCGCCAGCAGCTTGACTCGCCTGAAGGGACTAGCCGTCGATACGCAGTATTTT. Protein sequence: CASSLTRLKGLAVDTQYF.

The chain links TRBV12-3 or TRBV12-4 to TRBJ1-2; TRBD1 agrees at 8 bases. Trimming removed 5 bases from V and 8 bases from J; junction bases left unmatched: 10. The CDR3 is 14 amino acids. DNA of the CDR3: TGTGCCAGCAGTCCCCCCCCCAGGGGGCGAGGCTACACCTTC. Its protein product is CASSPPPRGRGYTF.

The V and J genes are TRBV12-3 or TRBV12-4 and TRBJ1-5; D remains ambiguous. The CDR3 totals 14 residues. V lost 3 bases to trimming and J lost 4 bases, with 10 bases between them. CDR3 loop: CASSLLGMNQPQHF. DNA of the CDR3: TGTGCCAGCAGTTTGCTAGGGATGAATCAGCCCCAGCATTTT.

V and J are TRBV7-9 and TRBJ2-2; TRBD1 matches 8 bases. The trim removed 1 base at V and 3 bases at J, leaving 7 bases unmatched. CDR1 SEHNR and CDR2 FQNEAQ come from the germline V gene (reference sequence). The CDR3 is 17 amino acids. The CDR3 reads CASSLGTGSTHTGELFF. CDR3 nucleotides: TGTGCCAGCAGCTTAGGGACAGGGTCAACCCACACCGGGGAGCTGTTTTTT. Combining the CDR3 with reference TRBV7-9 and TRBJ2-2 gives the whole variable domain DTGVSQNPRHKITKRGQNVTFRCDPISEHNRLYWYRQTLGQGPEFLTYFQNEAQLEKSRLLSDRFSAERPKGSFSTLEIQRTEQGDSAMYLCASSLGTGSTHTGELFFGEGSRLTVL.

The chain uses TRBV5-1 and TRBJ2-3; D is possibly TRBD1 or TRBD2 (5 bases each). Germline loops: CDR1 SGHRS, CDR2 YFSETQ. The CDR3 sequence is 16 residues long. V was trimmed by 0 bases and J by 2 bases, leaving 13 bases between them. For the CDR3, the DNA is TGCGCCAGCAGCTTGGGGGAGCAGGGCCTCACAGATACGCAGTATTTT. This encodes CASSLGEQGLTDTQYF.

The rearrangement links TRBV7-8 to TRBJ2-1; D gene ambiguous. The CDR3 totals 13 residues. Germline-derived CDR1 and CDR2 are SGHVS and FQNEAQ. Trimming cost V 2 bases and J 7 bases, with 9 bases left between them. The CDR3 sequence is CASSLYTWNEQFF. The CDR3 coding sequence is TGTGCCAGCAGCTTATACACGTGGAATGAGCAGTTCTTC.

The J gene is TRBJ1-2, the V gene TRBV7-9; D is uncertain. V lost 5 bases and J 0 bases, leaving 10 bases between the germline ends. Germline CDR1 and CDR2: SEHNR and FQNEAQ (reference sequence). The CDR3 is 14 amino acids. For the CDR3, the DNA is TGTGCCAGCAGCCGCGCGGGAGCTAACTATGGCTACACCTTC. Protein sequence: CASSRAGANYGYTF.

The genes are TRBV7-2 and TRBJ1-5; D is ambiguous. Per the germline V gene, CDR1 is SGHTA and CDR2 is FQGNSA. The CDR3 loop spans 14 amino acids. V was clipped by 6 bases and J by 0 bases, with 9 bases between them. The CDR3 nucleotides are TGTGCCAGCAGTCGGGGTCATAGCAATCAGCCCCAGCATTTT. Translated: CASSRGHSNQPQHF.

Here the CDR3 DNA reads TGTGCCAGCAGGGACAGGGTCTACGAGCAGTTCTTC. It is translated as CASRDRVYEQFF. The rearrangement links TRBV6-5 to TRBJ2-1; 8 positions match TRBD1. Per germline, CDR1 MNHEY and CDR2 SVGAGI. CDR3 length: 12 amino acids. V shed 6 bases and J 10 bases; nucleotides not matched to a gene: 5.

This clonotype came up a few times. The CDR3 protein is CASSPRGGTEAFF. The DNA of the CDR3 is TGTGCCAGCAGTCCCCGGGGGGGCACTGAAGCTTTCTTT. V is TRBV27 and J is TRBJ1-1, with D possibly TRBD1 on 5 matching bases. V was shortened by 5 bases and J by 4 bases, with 11 bases between the two germline ends. Germline assignment: CDR1 MNHEY and CDR2 SMNVEV (reference sequence). CDR3 length: 13 residues.

This clonotype has only one observation. The J gene is TRBJ2-3, the V gene TRBV10-3; 8 bases align to TRBD2. Germline trimming cut 3 bases from V and 4 bases from J; bases unmatched to any gene: 12. This CDR3 is built from 17 residues. Germline CDR1 and CDR2: ENHRY and SYGVKD. The CDR3 protein is CAISDYGRGRRADTQYF. The CDR3 DNA follows: TGTGCCATCAGTGATTATGGTCGCGGGAGGAGGGCAGATACGCAGTATTTT.

The rearrangement links TRBV5-1 to TRBJ1-4; D is unclear. CDR1 is SGHRS and CDR2 is YFSETQ in the germline V gene. Trimming removed 0 bases at V and 7 bases at J, with 7 bases between. This CDR3 is built from 13 residues. As DNA, the CDR3 is TGCGCCAGCAGCTTGGTGGGGAGTGAAAAACTGTTTTTT. It encodes CASSLVGSEKLFF.

This chain joins TRBV10-3 and TRBJ1-5; 9 positions match TRBD1. Germline trimming cut 0 bases from V and 3 bases from J; bases unmatched to any gene: 3. The CDR3 consists of 16 residues. The V gene's germline CDR1 is ENHRY and CDR2 SYGVKD. Here the CDR3 reads CAISESTGGFNQPQHF. The CDR3 DNA reads as TGTGCCATCAGTGAGTCTACAGGGGGCTTCAATCAGCCCCAGCATTTT.

The chain couples TRBV10-3 to TRBJ2-7, with D perhaps matching TRBD1 (6 bases). V was trimmed by 2 bases and J by 1 base, leaving 9 bases between them. The CDR3 contains 14 residues. Germline V CDR1 and CDR2: ENHRY, SYGVKD. CDR3 sequence: CAISERDKSYEQYF. As DNA, the CDR3 is TGTGCCATCAGTGAGCGGGACAAATCCTACGAGCAGTACTTC.

This clonotype has more than one count but fewer than ten. The V gene is TRBV12-3 or TRBV12-4, the J gene TRBJ2-1, with 8 bases aligning to TRBD2. The CDR3 has 14 residues. The V segment lost 6 bases and the J segment 8 bases; nucleotides outside the gene matches: 9. The CDR3 sequence is CASRGLAGVDEQFF. The CDR3 DNA sequence: TGTGCCAGCAGGGGGCTAGCGGGTGTCGATGAGCAGTTCTTC.

The rearrangement uses TRBV2 and TRBJ2-5, with 9 bases identical to TRBD2. Germline assignment: CDR1 SNHLY and CDR2 FYNNEI. This CDR3 is built from 16 residues. V lost 5 bases and J lost 11; bases outside the gene matches: 18. For the CDR3, the DNA is TGTGCCAGCAGTCAAGATAGCGGGAGTTCGTGGAATGAGCAGTACTTC. Translating gives CASSQDSGSSWNEQYF. The full variable domain, in which reference TRBV2 and TRBJ2-5 provide the parts outside the CDR3, is EPEVTQTPSHQVTQMGQEVILRCVPISNHLYFYWYRQILGQKVEFLVSFYNNEISEKSEIFDDQFSVERPDGSNFTLKIRSTKLEDSAMYFCASSQDSGSSWNEQYFGPGTRLLVL.